This is a list of T cell receptor beta chains from one sample in a study of control samples from healthy donors and cancer patients. Generated by immunoSEQ multiplex PCR, the TCRdb table keeps only in-frame clones and is missing some. In the table there are around 140,000 clones, 90% of which are singletons. Sequencing was done on a sample of blood. All receptors come from a man aged 35-49 years in good health. The CDR3 runs from the conserved cysteine through the conserved F or W. The order of the fields is J gene, clone size, D gene, V gene, CDR3 protein, CDR3 DNA. A D gene is named only where the DNA matches it firmly. Size is omitted from some rows. Given values are once, few, many or a class for expanded clones.

j_call: TRBJ1-2
clone_size: .
d_call: .
v_call: TRBV9
cdr3_aa: CASSVGGSGGYTF
cdr3_nt: TGTGCCAGCAGCGTAGGGGGGTCGGGTGGCTACACCTTC

j_call: TRBJ1-1
clone_size: .
d_call: TRBD1
v_call: TRBV2
cdr3_aa: CASRLTGTGIPGTEAFF
cdr3_nt: TGTGCCAGCAGGCTCACCGGGACAGGGATCCCTGGCACTGAAGCTTTCTTT

j_call: TRBJ1-5
clone_size: .
d_call: .
v_call: TRBV7-9
cdr3_aa: CASSFLGENQPQHF
cdr3_nt: TGTGCCAGCAGCTTCCTGGGGGAGAATCAGCCCCAGCATTTT

j_call: TRBJ1-5
clone_size: .
d_call: .
v_call: TRBV28
cdr3_aa: CASSYLGGGNQPQHF
cdr3_nt: TGTGCCAGCAGTTACCTGGGGGGAGGCAATCAGCCCCAGCATTTT

j_call: TRBJ1-1
clone_size: .
d_call: .
v_call: TRBV5-4
cdr3_aa: CASSLGLGRAEAFF
cdr3_nt: TGTGCCAGCAGCTTAGGATTAGGTCGGGCTGAAGCTTTCTTT

j_call: TRBJ2-1
clone_size: .
d_call: .
v_call: TRBV12-3/TRBV12-4
cdr3_aa: CASSRYNEQFF
cdr3_nt: TGTGCCAGCTCAAGGTACAATGAGCAGTTCTTC

j_call: TRBJ2-7
clone_size: .
d_call: .
v_call: TRBV28
cdr3_aa: CATKRRRSSYEQYF
cdr3_nt: TGTGCCACCAAACGGCGGAGAAGCTCCTACGAGCAGTACTTC

j_call: TRBJ2-3
clone_size: .
d_call: .
v_call: TRBV5-5
cdr3_aa: CASSLAGGSTDTQYF
cdr3_nt: TGTGCCAGCAGCTTAGCCGGTGGAAGCACAGATACGCAGTATTTT

j_call: TRBJ2-3
clone_size: .
d_call: .
v_call: TRBV12-3/TRBV12-4
cdr3_aa: CASSFCGYF
cdr3_nt: TGTGCCAGCAGTTTTTGCGGGTATTTT

j_call: TRBJ2-7
clone_size: .
d_call: TRBD2
v_call: TRBV7-2
cdr3_aa: CASSLDGTSYEQYF
cdr3_nt: TGTGCCAGCAGCTTAGATGGGACTAGCTACGAGCAGTACTTC

j_call: TRBJ2-1
clone_size: .
d_call: TRBD2
v_call: TRBV5-1
cdr3_aa: CASRRDRLAGDEQFF
cdr3_nt: TGCGCCAGCAGGCGAGATCGACTAGCGGGGGATGAGCAGTTCTTC

j_call: TRBJ2-1
clone_size: .
d_call: .
v_call: TRBV2
cdr3_aa: CASRVGAYNEQFF
cdr3_nt: TGTGCCAGCAGGGTGGGAGCCTACAATGAGCAGTTCTTC

j_call: TRBJ2-3
clone_size: .
d_call: .
v_call: TRBV6-5
cdr3_aa: CASSYGPGTDTQYF
cdr3_nt: TGTGCCAGCAGTTACGGGCCAGGCACAGATACGCAGTATTTT

j_call: TRBJ2-1
clone_size: once
d_call: TRBD1
v_call: TRBV5-6
cdr3_aa: CASSPGTASYNEQFF
cdr3_nt: TGTGCCAGCAGCCCCGGGACAGCCTCCTACAATGAGCAGTTCTTC

j_call: TRBJ1-4
clone_size: .
d_call: .
v_call: TRBV27
cdr3_aa: CASRERGREKLFF
cdr3_nt: TGTGCCAGCAGGGAACGGGGCAGGGAAAAACTGTTTTTT

j_call: TRBJ1-2
clone_size: .
d_call: .
v_call: TRBV5-1
cdr3_aa: CASSLVAGAGLGYTF
cdr3_nt: TGCGCCAGCAGCTTGGTGGCAGGGGCGGGACTTGGCTACACCTTC

j_call: TRBJ1-1
clone_size: .
d_call: .
v_call: TRBV5-1
cdr3_aa: CASSPSPPNTEAFF
cdr3_nt: TGCGCCAGCAGCCCGAGTCCTCCGAACACTGAAGCTTTCTTT

j_call: TRBJ2-3
clone_size: once
d_call: .
v_call: TRBV15
cdr3_aa: CATSRDPQRDTQYF
cdr3_nt: TGTGCCACCAGCAGAGATCCTCAACGGGATACGCAGTATTTT

j_call: TRBJ1-1
clone_size: .
d_call: TRBD1
v_call: TRBV14
cdr3_aa: CASSPQKGAANTEAFF
cdr3_nt: TGTGCCAGCAGCCCTCAAAAGGGGGCAGCGAACACTGAAGCTTTCTTT

j_call: TRBJ1-2
clone_size: .
d_call: .
v_call: TRBV30
cdr3_aa: CAFSRDPRSYTF
cdr3_nt: TGTGCCTTTTCCCGGGACCCACGAAGCTACACCTTC

j_call: TRBJ1-3
clone_size: .
d_call: .
v_call: TRBV9
cdr3_aa: CASSPTGSGNTIYF
cdr3_nt: TGTGCCAGCAGCCCCACGGGGTCTGGAAACACCATATATTTT

j_call: TRBJ1-2
clone_size: .
d_call: .
v_call: TRBV5-4
cdr3_aa: CASSTSEGGVFFGYTF
cdr3_nt: TGTGCCAGCAGCACCTCTGAGGGGGGCGTCTTCTTTGGCTACACCTTC

j_call: TRBJ2-1
clone_size: .
d_call: .
v_call: TRBV4-1
cdr3_aa: CASSQDEFYNEQFF
cdr3_nt: TGCGCCAGCAGCCAAGATGAGTTTTACAATGAGCAGTTCTTC

j_call: TRBJ2-1
clone_size: .
d_call: .
v_call: TRBV7-3
cdr3_aa: CASSLTKENEQFF
cdr3_nt: TGTGCCAGCAGCTTAACGAAGGAGAATGAGCAGTTCTTC

j_call: TRBJ2-7
clone_size: .
d_call: .
v_call: TRBV6-5
cdr3_aa: CASRTHDGGAYEQYF
cdr3_nt: TGTGCCAGCAGAACCCACGACGGGGGAGCCTACGAGCAGTACTTC

j_call: TRBJ1-1
clone_size: .
d_call: .
v_call: TRBV30
cdr3_aa: CAWRLLGYTEAFF
cdr3_nt: TGTGCCTGGAGATTGCTAGGGTACACTGAAGCTTTCTTT

j_call: TRBJ2-7
clone_size: once
d_call: .
v_call: TRBV27
cdr3_aa: CASSLSGWERSYEQYF
cdr3_nt: TGTGCCAGCAGTTTATCAGGGTGGGAGAGATCCTACGAGCAGTACTTC

j_call: TRBJ2-1
clone_size: .
d_call: .
v_call: TRBV3-1/TRBV3-2
cdr3_aa: CASSPSHEAIVDEQFF
cdr3_nt: TGTGCCAGCAGCCCATCTCACGAGGCTATTGTCGATGAGCAGTTCTTC

j_call: TRBJ2-2
clone_size: .
d_call: .
v_call: TRBV10-3
cdr3_aa: CAISDPDKGGELFF
cdr3_nt: TGTGCCATCAGTGACCCTGATAAAGGCGGGGAGCTGTTTTTT

j_call: TRBJ2-3
clone_size: .
d_call: .
v_call: TRBV5-1
cdr3_aa: CASRKGLSTDTQYF
cdr3_nt: TGCGCCAGCAGGAAGGGGCTTAGTACAGATACGCAGTATTTT

j_call: TRBJ1-5
clone_size: .
d_call: .
v_call: TRBV3-1/TRBV3-2
cdr3_aa: CASSQGGSYQPQHF
cdr3_nt: TGTGCCAGCAGCCAAGGGGGTTCGTATCAGCCCCAGCATTTT

j_call: TRBJ1-1
clone_size: few
d_call: .
v_call: TRBV19
cdr3_aa: CASSIGNRVRNTEAFF
cdr3_nt: TGTGCCAGTAGTATCGGGAATCGGGTGAGGAACACTGAAGCTTTCTTT

j_call: TRBJ1-5
clone_size: .
d_call: .
v_call: TRBV19
cdr3_aa: CASSGTNSNQPQHF
cdr3_nt: TGTGCCAGTAGTGGGACGAATAGCAATCAGCCCCAGCATTTT

j_call: TRBJ2-2
clone_size: .
d_call: .
v_call: TRBV19
cdr3_aa: CASSTAARVPGELFF
cdr3_nt: TGTGCCAGTAGTACGGCAGCCCGTGTCCCCGGGGAGCTGTTTTTT

j_call: TRBJ1-2
clone_size: .
d_call: .
v_call: TRBV2
cdr3_aa: CASIGGTNYGYTF
cdr3_nt: TGTGCCAGCATCGGCGGAACTAACTATGGCTACACCTTC

j_call: TRBJ2-7
clone_size: once
d_call: TRBD1
v_call: TRBV2
cdr3_aa: CASRPTGGEQYF
cdr3_nt: TGTGCCAGCAGACCGACAGGGGGCGAGCAGTACTTC

j_call: TRBJ1-2
clone_size: .
d_call: TRBD1
v_call: TRBV5-1
cdr3_aa: CASSSVPGQGLGGYGYTF
cdr3_nt: TGCGCCAGCAGCTCAGTCCCGGGACAGGGGCTTGGCGGCTATGGCTACACCTTC

j_call: TRBJ2-5
clone_size: .
d_call: .
v_call: TRBV3-1/TRBV3-2
cdr3_aa: CASSQYRQETQYF
cdr3_nt: TGTGCCAGCAGCCAGTATCGGCAAGAGACCCAGTACTTC

j_call: TRBJ2-5
clone_size: .
d_call: TRBD2
v_call: TRBV15
cdr3_aa: CATSIVAGGRETQYF
cdr3_nt: TGTGCCACCAGCATCGTAGCGGGGGGGCGAGAGACCCAGTACTTC

j_call: TRBJ2-2
clone_size: .
d_call: .
v_call: TRBV27
cdr3_aa: CASSYPPSGGELFF
cdr3_nt: TGTGCCAGCAGTTACCCCCCCAGCGGCGGGGAGCTGTTTTTT

j_call: TRBJ1-1
clone_size: once
d_call: .
v_call: TRBV19
cdr3_aa: CASSINFGQINTEAFF
cdr3_nt: TGTGCCAGTAGTATAAATTTCGGGCAGATTAACACTGAAGCTTTCTTT

j_call: TRBJ1-6
clone_size: once
d_call: .
v_call: TRBV12-3/TRBV12-4
cdr3_aa: CAGTFYNSPLHF
cdr3_nt: TGTGCCGGAACCTTCTATAATTCACCCCTCCACTTT

j_call: TRBJ2-5
clone_size: .
d_call: TRBD1
v_call: TRBV5-4
cdr3_aa: CASSPGQGHETQYF
cdr3_nt: TGTGCCAGCAGCCCGGGACAGGGCCATGAGACCCAGTACTTC

j_call: TRBJ2-1
clone_size: .
d_call: .
v_call: TRBV5-1
cdr3_aa: CASSLGSHEQFF
cdr3_nt: TGCGCCAGCAGCTTGGGGTCCCATGAGCAGTTCTTC

j_call: TRBJ1-1
clone_size: .
d_call: .
v_call: TRBV5-1
cdr3_aa: CASTTGGVNTEAFF
cdr3_nt: TGCGCCAGCACCACCGGAGGAGTGAACACTGAAGCTTTCTTT

j_call: TRBJ2-1
clone_size: .
d_call: TRBD1
v_call: TRBV9
cdr3_aa: CASSVRGGIGSYNEQFF
cdr3_nt: TGTGCCAGCAGCGTAAGAGGGGGCATAGGCTCCTACAATGAGCAGTTCTTC

j_call: TRBJ2-7
clone_size: .
d_call: TRBD2
v_call: TRBV3-1/TRBV3-2
cdr3_aa: CASSQGFSGGAYEQYF
cdr3_nt: TGTGCCAGCAGCCAAGGTTTCAGCGGGGGGGCCTACGAGCAGTACTTC

j_call: TRBJ2-4
clone_size: once
d_call: .
v_call: TRBV6-5
cdr3_aa: CATQGRGAKNIQYF
cdr3_nt: TGTGCCACCCAGGGTAGGGGCGCCAAAAACATTCAGTACTTC

j_call: TRBJ2-1
clone_size: .
d_call: .
v_call: TRBV11-2
cdr3_aa: CASSSRLINEQFF
cdr3_nt: TGTGCCAGCAGCAGCCGATTAATCAATGAGCAGTTCTTC

j_call: TRBJ1-1
clone_size: .
d_call: .
v_call: TRBV5-8
cdr3_aa: CASSLDRRGGMNTEAFF
cdr3_nt: TGTGCCAGCAGCTTGGACCGGAGGGGGGGGATGAACACTGAAGCTTTCTTT

j_call: TRBJ1-1
clone_size: .
d_call: .
v_call: TRBV18
cdr3_aa: CATLLSGNTEAFF
cdr3_nt: TGTGCCACCCTACTTTCCGGGAACACTGAAGCTTTCTTT

j_call: TRBJ1-4
clone_size: .
d_call: .
v_call: TRBV6-5
cdr3_aa: CASSWKINEKLFF
cdr3_nt: TGTGCCAGCAGTTGGAAAATTAATGAAAAACTGTTTTTT

j_call: TRBJ2-1
clone_size: .
d_call: TRBD1
v_call: TRBV25-1
cdr3_aa: CASTGGGEQFF
cdr3_nt: TGTGCCAGTACAGGGGGCGGTGAGCAGTTCTTC

j_call: TRBJ2-3
clone_size: .
d_call: .
v_call: TRBV5-1
cdr3_aa: CASSRQTTDTQYF
cdr3_nt: TGCGCCAGCAGCAGACAGACCACAGATACGCAGTATTTT

j_call: TRBJ2-5
clone_size: .
d_call: TRBD2
v_call: TRBV2
cdr3_aa: CASSEGWGGETQYF
cdr3_nt: TGTGCCAGCAGTGAAGGGTGGGGGGGAGAGACCCAGTACTTC

j_call: TRBJ2-2
clone_size: .
d_call: TRBD1
v_call: TRBV2
cdr3_aa: CASSEAGGIGTGELFF
cdr3_nt: TGTGCCAGCAGTGAGGCAGGGGGCATTGGGACCGGGGAGCTGTTTTTT